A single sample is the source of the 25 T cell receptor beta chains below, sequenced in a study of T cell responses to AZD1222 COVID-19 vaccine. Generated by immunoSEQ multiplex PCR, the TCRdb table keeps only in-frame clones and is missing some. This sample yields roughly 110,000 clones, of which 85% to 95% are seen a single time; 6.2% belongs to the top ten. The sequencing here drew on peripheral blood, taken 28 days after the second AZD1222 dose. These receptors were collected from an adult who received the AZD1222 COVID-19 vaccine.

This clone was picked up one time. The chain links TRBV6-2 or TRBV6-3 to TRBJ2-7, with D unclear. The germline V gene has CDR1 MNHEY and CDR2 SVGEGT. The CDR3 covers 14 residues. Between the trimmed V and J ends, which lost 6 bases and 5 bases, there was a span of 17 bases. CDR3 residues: CASSRTPLLDEQYF. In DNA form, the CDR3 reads TGTGCCAGCAGCCGGACCCCACTCCTAGACGAGCAGTACTTC.

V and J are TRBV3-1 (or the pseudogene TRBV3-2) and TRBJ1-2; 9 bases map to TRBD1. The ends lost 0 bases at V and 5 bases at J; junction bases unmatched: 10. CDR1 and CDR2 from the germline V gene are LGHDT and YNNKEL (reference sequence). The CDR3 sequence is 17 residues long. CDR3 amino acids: CASSQDHSGTGIYGYTF. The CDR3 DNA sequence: TGTGCCAGCAGCCAAGATCACTCGGGGACAGGGATATATGGCTACACCTTC.

The CDR3 DNA follows: TGTGCCAGCAGCTCCCGGCAGGGGGTGAACTATGGCTACACCTTC. Protein sequence: CASSSRQGVNYGYTF. The chain has TRBV11-2 and TRBJ1-2; 7 bases agree with TRBD1. CDR3 length: 15 residues. Looked up from germline, CDR1 is SGHAT and CDR2 is FQNNGV. V trimming: 4 bases; J trimming: 2 bases; junction bases outside the gene matches: 7.

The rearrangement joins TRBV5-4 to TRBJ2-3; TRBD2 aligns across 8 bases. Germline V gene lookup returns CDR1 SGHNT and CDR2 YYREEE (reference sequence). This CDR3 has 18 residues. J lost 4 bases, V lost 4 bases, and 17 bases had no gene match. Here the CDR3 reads CASSHGSGSVVRADTQYF. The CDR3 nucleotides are TGTGCCAGCAGCCACGGGAGCGGGAGTGTGGTTCGGGCAGATACGCAGTATTTT.

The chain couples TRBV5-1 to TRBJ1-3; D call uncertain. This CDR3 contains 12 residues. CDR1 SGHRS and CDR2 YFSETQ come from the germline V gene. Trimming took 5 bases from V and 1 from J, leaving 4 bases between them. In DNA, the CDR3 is TGCGCCAGCAGGGGTTCTGGAAACACCATATATTTT. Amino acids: CASRGSGNTIYF.

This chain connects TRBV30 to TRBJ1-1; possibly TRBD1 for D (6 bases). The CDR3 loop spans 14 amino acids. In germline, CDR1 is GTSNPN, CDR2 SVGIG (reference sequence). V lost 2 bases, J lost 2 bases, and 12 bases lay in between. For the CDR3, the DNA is TGTGCCTGGAGTAAGGGGGGCCAAAACACTGAAGCTTTCTTT. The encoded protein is CAWSKGGQNTEAFF.

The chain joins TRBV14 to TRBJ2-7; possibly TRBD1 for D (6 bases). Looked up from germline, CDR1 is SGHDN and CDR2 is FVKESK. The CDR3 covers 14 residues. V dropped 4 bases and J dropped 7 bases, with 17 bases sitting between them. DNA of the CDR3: TGTGCCAGCAGCCGTCAGACAGGCTTGGGGGAGCAGTACTTC. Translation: CASSRQTGLGEQYF.

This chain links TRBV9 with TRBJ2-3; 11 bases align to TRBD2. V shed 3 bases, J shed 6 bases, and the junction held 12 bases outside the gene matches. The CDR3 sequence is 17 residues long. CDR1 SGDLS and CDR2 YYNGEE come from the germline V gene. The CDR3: CASSAPLAGEPADTQYF. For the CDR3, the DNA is TGTGCCAGCAGCGCGCCACTAGCGGGAGAACCTGCGGATACGCAGTATTTT.

The CDR3 protein is CASSRLSQGGSEKLFF. Here the CDR3 DNA reads TGTGCCAGCAGCCGCCTCTCCCAGGGGGGCTCTGAAAAACTGTTTTTT. The genes are TRBV3-1 (or the pseudogene TRBV3-2) and TRBJ1-4, with 7 bases aligning to TRBD1. The CDR3 is 16 amino acids. CDR1 and CDR2 (germline): LGHDT, YNNKEL (reference sequence). V shed 4 bases, J shed 7 bases, and the junction held 12 bases outside the gene matches.

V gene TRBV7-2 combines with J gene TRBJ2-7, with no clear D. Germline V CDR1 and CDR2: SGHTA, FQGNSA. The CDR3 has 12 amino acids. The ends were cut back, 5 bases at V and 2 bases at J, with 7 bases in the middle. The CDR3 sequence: CASSPYTYEQYF. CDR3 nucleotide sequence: TGTGCCAGCAGCCCGTATACCTACGAGCAGTACTTC.

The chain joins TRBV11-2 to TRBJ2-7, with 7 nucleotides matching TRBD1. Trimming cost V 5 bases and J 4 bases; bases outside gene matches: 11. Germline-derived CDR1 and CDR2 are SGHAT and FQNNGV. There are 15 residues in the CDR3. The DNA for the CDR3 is TGTGCCAGCAGCGTACCCCGGGACAGCGGATACGAGCAGTACTTC. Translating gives CASSVPRDSGYEQYF.

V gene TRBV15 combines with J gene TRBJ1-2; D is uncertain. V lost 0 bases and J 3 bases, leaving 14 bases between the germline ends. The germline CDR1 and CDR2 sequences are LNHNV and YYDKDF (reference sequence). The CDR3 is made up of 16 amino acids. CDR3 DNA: TGTGCCACCAGCAGAGATCCCCTCATAGGGTACTATGGCTACACCTTC. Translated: CATSRDPLIGYYGYTF.

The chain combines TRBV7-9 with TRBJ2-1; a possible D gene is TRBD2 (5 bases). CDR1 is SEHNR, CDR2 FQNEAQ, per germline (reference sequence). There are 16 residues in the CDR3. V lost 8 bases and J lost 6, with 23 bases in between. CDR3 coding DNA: TGTGCCAGCCAACTACTGCCGGGGTACACCCCCAATGAGCAGTTCTTC. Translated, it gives CASQLLPGYTPNEQFF. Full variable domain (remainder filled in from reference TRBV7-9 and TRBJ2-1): DTGVSQNPRHKITKRGQNVTFRCDPISEHNRLYWYRQTLGQGPEFLTYFQNEAQLEKSRLLSDRFSAERPKGSFSTLEIQRTEQGDSAMYLCASQLLPGYTPNEQFFGPGTRLTVL.

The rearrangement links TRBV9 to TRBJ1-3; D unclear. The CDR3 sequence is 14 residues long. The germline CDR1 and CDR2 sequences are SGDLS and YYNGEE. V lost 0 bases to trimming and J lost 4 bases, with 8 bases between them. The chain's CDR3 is CASSVGSGGNTIYF. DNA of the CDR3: TGTGCCAGCAGCGTAGGGTCGGGAGGAAACACCATATATTTT.

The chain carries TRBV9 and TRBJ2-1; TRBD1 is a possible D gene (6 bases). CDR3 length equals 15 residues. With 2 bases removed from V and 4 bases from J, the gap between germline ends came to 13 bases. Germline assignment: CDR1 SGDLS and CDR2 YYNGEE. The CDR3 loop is CASSVRDNYYNEQFF. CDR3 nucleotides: TGTGCCAGCAGCGTTAGGGACAACTATTACAATGAGCAGTTCTTC.

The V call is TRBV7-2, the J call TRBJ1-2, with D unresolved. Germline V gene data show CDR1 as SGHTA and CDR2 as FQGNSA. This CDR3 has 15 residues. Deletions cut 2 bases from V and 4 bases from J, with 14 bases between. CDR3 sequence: CASSLYGPESYGYTF. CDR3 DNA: TGTGCCAGCAGCTTATATGGCCCCGAGAGCTATGGCTACACCTTC.

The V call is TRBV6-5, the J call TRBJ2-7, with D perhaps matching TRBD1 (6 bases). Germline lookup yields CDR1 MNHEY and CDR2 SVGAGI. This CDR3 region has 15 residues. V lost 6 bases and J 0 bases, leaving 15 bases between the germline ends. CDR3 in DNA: TGTGCCAGCAGGGGATGGACAGCCAACTCCTACGAGCAGTACTTC. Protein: CASRGWTANSYEQYF.

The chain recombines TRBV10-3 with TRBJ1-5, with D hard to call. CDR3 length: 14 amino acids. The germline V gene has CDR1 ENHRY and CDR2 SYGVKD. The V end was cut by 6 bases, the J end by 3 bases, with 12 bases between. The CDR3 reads CAIRAVGVNQPQHF. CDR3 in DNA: TGTGCCATCAGGGCTGTTGGGGTCAATCAGCCCCAGCATTTT.

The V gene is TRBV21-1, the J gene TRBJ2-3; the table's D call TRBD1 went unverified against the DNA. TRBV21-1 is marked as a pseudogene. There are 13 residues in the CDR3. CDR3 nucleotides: TGTGCCAGCACGAGGGGGCACACAGATACGCAGTATTTT. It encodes CASTRGHTDTQYF.

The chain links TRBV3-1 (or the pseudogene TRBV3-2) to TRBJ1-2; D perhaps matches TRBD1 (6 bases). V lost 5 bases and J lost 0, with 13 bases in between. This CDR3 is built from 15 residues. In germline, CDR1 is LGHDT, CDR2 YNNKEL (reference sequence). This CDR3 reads CASSGGRGPNYGYTF. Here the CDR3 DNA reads TGTGCCAGCAGCGGAGGCCGGGGGCCTAACTATGGCTACACCTTC.

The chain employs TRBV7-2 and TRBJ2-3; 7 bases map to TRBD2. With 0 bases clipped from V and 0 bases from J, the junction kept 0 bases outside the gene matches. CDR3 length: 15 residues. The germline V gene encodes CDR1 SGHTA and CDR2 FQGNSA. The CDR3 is CASSLAGGSTDTQYF. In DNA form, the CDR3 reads TGTGCCAGCAGCTTAGCGGGAGGGAGCACAGATACGCAGTATTTT.

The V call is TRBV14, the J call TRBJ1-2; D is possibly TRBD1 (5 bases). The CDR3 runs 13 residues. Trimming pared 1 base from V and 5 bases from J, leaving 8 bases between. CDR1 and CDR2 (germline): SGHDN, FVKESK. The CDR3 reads CASSQARQYGYTF. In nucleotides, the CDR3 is TGTGCCAGCAGCCAAGCACGACAGTATGGCTACACCTTC.

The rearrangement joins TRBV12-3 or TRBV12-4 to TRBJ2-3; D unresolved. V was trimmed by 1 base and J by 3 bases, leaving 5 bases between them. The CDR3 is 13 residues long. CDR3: CASSLDTTDTQYF. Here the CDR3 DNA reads TGTGCCAGCAGTTTAGATACTACAGATACGCAGTATTTT.

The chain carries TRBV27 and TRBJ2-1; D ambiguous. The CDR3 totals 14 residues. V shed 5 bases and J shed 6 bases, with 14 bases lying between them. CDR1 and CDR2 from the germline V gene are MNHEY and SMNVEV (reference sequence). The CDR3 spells CASSAQSISNEQFF. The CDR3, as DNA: TGTGCCAGCAGTGCTCAGTCCATCTCCAATGAGCAGTTCTTC.

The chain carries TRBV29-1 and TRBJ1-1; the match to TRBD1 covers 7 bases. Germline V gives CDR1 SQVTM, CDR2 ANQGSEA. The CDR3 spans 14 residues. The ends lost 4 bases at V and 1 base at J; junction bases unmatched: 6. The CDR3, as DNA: TGCAGCGTTGCCCCAGGGGGGGCGAACACTGAAGCTTTCTTT. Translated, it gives CSVAPGGANTEAFF.